There are many counts of the clone carrying this T cell receptor (beta chain). Its matching antigen is unknown. The data belong to a study of metastatic and nonmetastatic thyroid tumors. About the study: Across blood and tumor or nodule tissue, repertoires from malignant and benign thyroid patients were compared with one another. Study-wide results and caveats: Benign nodules were reported to have significantly lower TCR beta diversity than malignant thyroid tumors, in blood and tumor.

In the original workflow: It was from CDR3 differences across clinicopathological groups that a distant-metastasis classifier for papillary thyroid cancer was built. TCRdb used MiXCR to call clones anew from the PCR reads. These V and J calls derive from TCRdb rather than the authors' analysis. The sample records about 30,000 clones, under 25% being singletons. Thyroid surgery was performed in patients who had received no treatment beforehand. The germline V gene encodes CDR1 SGHRS and CDR2 YFSETQ. Between the trimmed V and J ends, which lost 0 bases and 6 bases, there was a span of 22 bases. The CDR3 spans 18 residues.

The sequenced material came from blood. The rearrangement links TRBV5-1 to TRBJ2-1; perhaps TRBD2 as D (5 bases). The receptor comes from a female donor with papillary thyroid cancer or a benign thyroid nodule (not recorded which). Some clones in this sample may be carry-over from other donors' samples. CDR3 DNA: TGCGCCAGCAGCTTGGACGGGATTCGATTTTTTGTTCTCAATGAGCAGTTCTTC. Translation gives CASSLDGIRFFVLNEQFF.